This entry lists 27 T cell receptor beta chains sequenced from one sample in a study of STAT5B mutations in CD4+ large granular lymphocyte leukemia. Assay: immunoSEQ multiplex PCR; the TCRdb copy retains only in-frame clones and omits some. In the table there are tens of thousands of clones, roughly 76% of which are singletons. The sample comprised CD4+ T cells from blood buffy coats. These receptors all come from a human donor in good health.

The rearrangement links TRBV7-9 to TRBJ1-1; no clear D. This CDR3 spans 14 amino acids. Trimming took off 5 bases at V and 1 base at J, with 11 bases between the two ends. Germline CDR1 is SEHNR and CDR2 is FQNEAQ (reference sequence). In DNA, the CDR3 is TGTGCCAGCAGCCCCGGTCTTACGAACACTGAAGCTTTCTTT. It codes for CASSPGLTNTEAFF. Full variable domain (remainder filled in from reference TRBV7-9 and TRBJ1-1): DTGVSQNPRHKITKRGQNVTFRCDPISEHNRLYWYRQTLGQGPEFLTYFQNEAQLEKSRLLSDRFSAERPKGSFSTLEIQRTEQGDSAMYLCASSPGLTNTEAFFGQGTRLTVV.

This chain uses TRBV5-5 with TRBJ2-5, with 11 positions matching TRBD2. This CDR3 region has 15 residues. Germline V lookup: CDR1 SGHKS, CDR2 YYEKEE (reference sequence). The trim removed 4 bases at V and 2 bases at J, leaving 4 bases unmatched. CDR3 nucleotide sequence: TGTGCCAGCAGCCCACTAGCGGGGGTACAAGAGACCCAGTACTTC. It codes for CASSPLAGVQETQYF.

This rearrangement joins TRBV7-6 to TRBJ2-7; the D gene could be TRBD1 or TRBD2 (6 bases each). CDR1 SGHVS and CDR2 FNYEAQ come from the germline V gene. The ends were cut back, 4 bases at V and 6 bases at J, with 16 bases in the middle. This CDR3 has 14 amino acids. The CDR3 DNA reads as TGTGCCAGCAGCTCCCAGGGGCCCGGGAGCGAGCAGTACTTC. Translated: CASSSQGPGSEQYF.

The V call is TRBV7-8, the J call TRBJ1-4; no definite D call. V shed 5 bases and J shed 0 bases, with 4 bases lying between them. The V gene's germline CDR1 is SGHVS and CDR2 FQNEAQ. The CDR3 contains 13 residues. CDR3 protein: CASSQATNEKLFF. The CDR3, as DNA: TGTGCCAGCAGCCAGGCAACTAATGAAAAACTGTTTTTT.

The chain employs TRBV6-1 and TRBJ2-2; the D gene is possibly TRBD1 (6 bases). V was trimmed by 6 bases and J by 0 bases, leaving 8 bases between them. This CDR3 has 14 amino acids. CDR1 is MNHNS and CDR2 is SASEGT in the germline V gene. The CDR3 coding sequence is TGTGCCAGCAGGGACAGTCCGAACACCGGGGAGCTGTTTTTT. This codes for CASRDSPNTGELFF.

This clone was seen only a few times. This chain uses TRBV25-1 with TRBJ2-7, with D unresolved. This CDR3 has 11 residues. Germline assignment: CDR1 MGHDK and CDR2 SYGVNS. V dropped 4 bases and J dropped 2 bases, with 3 bases sitting between them. Here the CDR3 reads CASSGAYEQYF. As DNA, the CDR3 is TGTGCCAGCAGTGGAGCCTACGAGCAGTACTTC.

The rearrangement uses TRBV19 and TRBJ1-1; 8 nucleotides match TRBD1. The germline V gene has CDR1 LNHDA and CDR2 SQIVND (reference sequence). The CDR3 spans 15 residues. V dropped 3 bases and J dropped 4; count of bases not matched to a gene: 7. The DNA of the CDR3 is TGTGCCAGTAGTATGCAGGGGGCCGTGGGCACTGAAGCTTTCTTT. Translation: CASSMQGAVGTEAFF.

The chain couples TRBV19 to TRBJ1-1; D is unclear. CDR3 length: 13 amino acids. Germline assignment: CDR1 LNHDA and CDR2 SQIVND (reference sequence). V lost 10 bases to trimming and J lost 8 bases, with 20 bases between them. As DNA, the CDR3 is TGTGCCACTAAACATGGGAATAAGTTCGAAGCTTTCTTT. Amino acids: CATKHGNKFEAFF. Filled out from reference TRBV19 and TRBJ1-1, the complete variable domain reads DGGITQSPKYLFRKEGQNVTLSCEQNLNHDAMYWYRQDPGQGLRLIYYSQIVNDFQKGDIAEGYSVSREKKESFPLTVTSAQKNPTAFYLCATKHGNKFEAFFGQGTRLTVV.

The J gene is TRBJ2-3, the V gene TRBV11-1; maybe TRBD2 (6 bases). The CDR3 is 15 amino acids. V lost 0 bases and J 10 bases, leaving 17 bases between the germline ends. Per the germline V gene, CDR1 is SGHAT and CDR2 is FQDESV (reference sequence). This CDR3 reads CASSLAGRRAQSQYF. The CDR3 nucleotides read TGTGCCAGCAGCTTAGCCGGCAGGAGGGCTCAATCGCAGTATTTT.

The chain links TRBV19 to TRBJ1-2; no clear D gene. Trimming cost V 3 bases and J 7 bases, with 12 bases left between them. The CDR3 contains 13 residues. Looked up from germline, CDR1 is LNHDA and CDR2 is SQIVND (reference sequence). The CDR3 sequence is CASSMALVSGYTF. CDR3 DNA: TGTGCCAGTAGTATGGCCCTCGTCAGTGGCTACACCTTC.

The CDR3: CASSRGGQGGGYTF. The CDR3 nucleotides read TGTGCCAGCAGCCGGGGGGGGCAGGGCGGTGGCTACACCTTC. The chain carries TRBV4-2 and TRBJ1-2, with a tentative D call TRBD1 (6 bases). Trimming took off 4 bases at V and 7 bases at J, with 16 bases between the two ends. There are 14 residues in the CDR3. Germline values: CDR1 LGHNA, CDR2 YNFKEQ.

The rearrangement links TRBV5-4 to TRBJ2-5; TRBD2 aligns across 9 bases. TRBJ2-7 explains the end of the DNA better; the J call may be wrong. The CDR3 is made up of 16 amino acids. Looked up from germline, CDR1 is SGHNT and CDR2 is YYREEE (reference sequence). In DNA form, the CDR3 reads TGTGCCAGCAGCTTGGAAAGCGGGGGGAGCTCCTACGAGCAGTACTTC. Protein product: CASSLESGGSSYEQYF.

This clone is a singleton in its sample. The CDR3 region has the DNA TGTGCCAGTCGGCTCCAGGGGTCGGCCACCGGGGAGCTGTTTTTT. Its protein product is CASRLQGSATGELFF. The V and J genes are TRBV6-1 and TRBJ2-2; a possible D gene is TRBD1 (6 bases). CDR1 and CDR2 from the germline V gene are MNHNS and SASEGT. The CDR3 totals 15 residues. Trimming took off 9 bases at V and 4 bases at J, with 18 bases between the two ends.

V and J are TRBV11-3 and TRBJ2-3; the match to TRBD2 covers 13 bases. The CDR3 has 17 residues. From germline, CDR1 is SGHNT and CDR2 YENEEA. J was trimmed by 0 bases and V by 4 bases; bases with no gene match: 4. DNA for the CDR3: TGTGCCAGCAGCTCCTGGACTAGCGGGAGTAGCACAGATACGCAGTATTTT. Its protein is CASSSWTSGSSTDTQYF.

This chain's CDR3 is CASGVGLAGGRETQYF. The DNA of the CDR3 is TGTGCCAGCGGAGTTGGGCTAGCGGGAGGGCGGGAGACCCAGTACTTC. The chain carries TRBV2 and TRBJ2-5, with 12 bases matching TRBD2. This CDR3 region has 16 residues. Unmatched junction bases numbered 12, after V lost 8 bases and J lost 5 bases. Germline V gene sequence: CDR1 SNHLY, CDR2 FYNNEI.

This clone has more than one count but fewer than ten. The chain has TRBV5-4 and TRBJ1-2, with D unresolved. The CDR3 totals 12 residues. V lost 0 bases, J lost 12 bases, and 12 bases lay in between. Germline CDR1 SGHNT, CDR2 YYREEE (reference sequence). In nucleotides, the CDR3 is TGTGCCAGCAGCTTGGAAGAGGGCGCGGACACCTTC. This translates into CASSLEEGADTF.

This rearrangement joins TRBV5-1 to TRBJ1-4, with unresolved D. Germline-derived CDR1 and CDR2 are SGHRS and YFSETQ. The CDR3 consists of 16 residues. V was trimmed by 0 bases and J by 10 bases, leaving 19 bases between them. This CDR3 is CASSLAGEPSEGKLFF. CDR3 DNA: TGCGCCAGCAGCTTGGCCGGCGAACCTTCCGAGGGAAAACTGTTTTTT. The full variable domain, with the rest looked up from reference TRBV5-1 and TRBJ1-4, is KAGVTQTPRYLIKTRGQQVTLSCSPISGHRSVSWYQQTPGQGLQFLFEYFSETQRNKGNFPGRFSGRQFSNSRSEMNVSTLELGDSALYLCASSLAGEPSEGKLFFGSGTQLSVL.

This chain connects TRBV6-1 to TRBJ2-7; 10 nucleotides match TRBD1. Looked up from germline, CDR1 is MNHNS and CDR2 is SASEGT. The trim removed 5 bases at V and 1 base at J, leaving 5 bases unmatched. CDR3 length: 15 residues. CDR3 nucleotide sequence: TGTGCCAGCAGTTTAAGGACAGGGGGTTCCTACGAGCAGTACTTC. Its translation: CASSLRTGGSYEQYF.

The J gene is TRBJ2-1, the V gene TRBV21-1; the table's D call, TRBD2, has no DNA check behind it. TRBV21-1 is a documented pseudogene. This CDR3 has 16 residues. CDR3 bases: TGTGCCAGCAGCTATCTTACTAGCGGAAACTACAATGAGCAGTTCTTC. Translated: CASSYLTSGNYNEQFF.

This clone was recorded a few times. The chain links TRBV15 to TRBJ1-2; possibly TRBD1 for D (5 bases). V lost 8 bases, J lost 7 bases, and 23 bases lay in between. Germline-derived CDR1 and CDR2 are LNHNV and YYDKDF (reference sequence). The CDR3 is 15 residues long. CDR3 sequence: CATASEGREIRGYTF. The CDR3 DNA sequence: TGTGCCACCGCTTCTGAGGGGCGGGAAATTCGTGGCTACACCTTC. Supplemented by reference TRBV15 and TRBJ1-2, the full variable domain reads DAMVIQNPRYQVTQFGKPVTLSCSQTLNHNVMYWYQQKSSQAPKLLFHYYDKDFNNEADTPDNFQSRRPNTSFCFLDIRSPGLGDTAMYLCATASEGREIRGYTFGSGTRLTVV.

This chain uses TRBV27 with TRBJ2-7, with D perhaps matching TRBD1 or TRBD2 (5 bases each). Germline values: CDR1 MNHEY, CDR2 SMNVEV (reference sequence). The germline V and J ends were trimmed by 6 bases and 4 bases, with 19 bases remaining between them. This CDR3 is built from 15 residues. The chain's CDR3 is CASSIMGDRPYEQYF. CDR3 DNA sequence: TGTGCCAGCAGCATAATGGGAGACAGACCGTACGAGCAGTACTTC.

The chain links TRBV2 to TRBJ2-1, with 10 bases aligning to TRBD2. The CDR3 sequence is 16 residues long. The V and J ends lost 7 bases and 1 base, in that order; junction bases with no gene match: 7. Germline V gene data show CDR1 as SNHLY and CDR2 as FYNNEI. The CDR3 here is CASNPLLAGSYNEQFF. As DNA, the CDR3 is TGTGCCAGCAACCCACTACTAGCGGGGTCCTACAATGAGCAGTTCTTC.

This clone has only a few counts. The chain combines TRBV19 with TRBJ2-2, with 7 positions matching TRBD1. The CDR3 covers 16 residues. CDR1 LNHDA and CDR2 SQIVND come from the germline V gene (reference sequence). Germline trimming cut 5 bases from V and 5 bases from J; bases unmatched to any gene: 11. The CDR3 nucleotides read TGTGCCAGTAGTGGACTTCGGGACAGTATTACCGGGGAGCTGTTTTTT. This translates into CASSGLRDSITGELFF. Together with reference TRBV19 and TRBJ2-2, the CDR3 gives the full variable domain: DGGITQSPKYLFRKEGQNVTLSCEQNLNHDAMYWYRQDPGQGLRLIYYSQIVNDFQKGDIAEGYSVSREKKESFPLTVTSAQKNPTAFYLCASSGLRDSITGELFFGEGSRLTVL.

This clone occurred a few times. The chain employs TRBV27 and TRBJ1-6; D perhaps matches TRBD1 (5 bases). The CDR3 has 16 residues. Trimming removed 4 bases from V and 4 bases from J, with 14 bases in between. Germline loops: CDR1 MNHEY, CDR2 SMNVEV (reference sequence). The CDR3 DNA reads as TGTGCCAGCAGTTGGGGGGGGGACGGGTATAATTCACCCCTCCACTTT. It yields the protein CASSWGGDGYNSPLHF.

The rearrangement joins TRBV14 to TRBJ2-2, with D hard to call. Per the germline V gene, CDR1 is SGHDN and CDR2 is FVKESK. The CDR3 consists of 13 residues. V was cut by 6 bases and J by 2 bases, with 7 bases left in between. CDR3 region: CASREPNTGELFF. CDR3 nucleotide sequence: TGTGCCAGCAGAGAGCCTAACACCGGGGAGCTGTTTTTT.

The gene calls are TRBV5-6 and TRBJ2-5; D gene ambiguous. The CDR3 totals 14 residues. Looked up from germline, CDR1 is SGHDT and CDR2 is YYEEEE. Trimming took 3 bases from V and 2 from J, leaving 11 bases between them. The CDR3 reads CASSSTTQQETQYF. Here the CDR3 DNA reads TGTGCCAGCAGCTCTACTACCCAACAAGAGACCCAGTACTTC.

The chain is built from TRBV30 and TRBJ2-7; 11 nucleotides agree with TRBD1. With V trimmed by 8 bases and J by 6 bases, 9 bases remained unmatched. Germline V gene sequence: CDR1 GTSNPN, CDR2 SVGIG (reference sequence). This CDR3 is 13 amino acids long. CDR3 DNA sequence: TGTGCCAGGAAAGGACAGGGGGCTGGCGAGCAGTACTTC. Translating it yields CARKGQGAGEQYF.